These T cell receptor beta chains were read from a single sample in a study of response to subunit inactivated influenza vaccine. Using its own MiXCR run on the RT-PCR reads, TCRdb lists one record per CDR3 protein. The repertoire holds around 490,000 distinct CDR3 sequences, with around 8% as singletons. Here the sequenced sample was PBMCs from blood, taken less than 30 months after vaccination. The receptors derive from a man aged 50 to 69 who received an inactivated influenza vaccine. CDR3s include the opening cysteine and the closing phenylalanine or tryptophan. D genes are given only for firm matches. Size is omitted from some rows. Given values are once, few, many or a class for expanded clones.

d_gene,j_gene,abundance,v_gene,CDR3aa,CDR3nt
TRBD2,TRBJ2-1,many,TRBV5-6,CASSPGLADNEQFF,TGTGCCAGCAGCCCGGGACTAGCGGACAATGAGCAGTTCTTC
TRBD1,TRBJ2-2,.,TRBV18,CASSRGQGTNTGELFF,TGTGCCAGCTCAAGAGGACAGGGAACGAACACCGGGGAGCTGTTTTTT
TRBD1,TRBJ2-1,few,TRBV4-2,CASSQTTGTGGSYNEQFF,TGTGCCAGCAGCCAAACTACCGGGACAGGCGGCTCCTACAATGAGCAGTTCTTC
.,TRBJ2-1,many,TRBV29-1,CSVSTGRKQFF,TGCAGCGTTTCCACGGGACGGAAGCAGTTCTTC
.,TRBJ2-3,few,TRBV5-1,CASTVNRPGEDTQYF,TGCGCCAGCACCGTGAACAGGCCTGGCGAAGATACGCAGTATTTT
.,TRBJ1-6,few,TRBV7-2,CASSLVSQGNSPLHF,TGTGCCAGCAGCTTAGTAAGCCAGGGAAATTCACCCCTCCACTTT
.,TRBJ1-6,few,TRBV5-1,CASSLGPRSYNSPLHF,TGCGCCAGCAGCTTGGGACCGAGGTCCTATAATTCACCCCTCCACTTT
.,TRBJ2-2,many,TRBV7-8,CASGGWGGELFF,TGTGCCAGCGGCGGATGGGGCGGGGAGCTGTTTTTT
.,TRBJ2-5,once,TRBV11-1,CTSSVVVTGETQYF,TGTACCAGCAGCGTAGTGGTGACCGGAGAGACCCAGTACTTC
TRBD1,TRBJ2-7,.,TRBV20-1,CSARTGQGRFHYEQYF,TGCAGTGCTAGGACTGGACAGGGTAGATTTCACTACGAGCAGTACTTC
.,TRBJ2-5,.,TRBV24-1,CATSDLHGETQYF,TGTGCCACCAGTGATTTGCACGGGGAGACCCAGTACTTC
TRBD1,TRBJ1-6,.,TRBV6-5,CASIVTAWVPGQPNSPLHF,TGTGCCAGCATAGTTACGGCCTGGGTCCCGGGACAGCCGAATTCACCCCTCCACTTT
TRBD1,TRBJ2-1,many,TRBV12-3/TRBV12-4,CASSPRDRGLNEQFF,TGTGCCAGCAGCCCAAGGGACAGGGGGCTTAATGAGCAGTTCTTC
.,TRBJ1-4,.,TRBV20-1,CSARDWGFNEKLFF,TGCAGTGCTAGAGATTGGGGTTTTAATGAAAAACTGTTTTTT
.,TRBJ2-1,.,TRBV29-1,CSVEDQGRGVRGEQFF,TGCAGCGTTGAAGATCAGGGCAGGGGGGTAAGGGGGGAGCAGTTCTTC
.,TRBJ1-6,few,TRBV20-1,CSAPTGLGSSPLHF,TGCAGTGCACCAACAGGGCTAGGAAGCTCACCCCTCCACTTT
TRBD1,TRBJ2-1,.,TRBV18,CASSRLGQYNEQFF,TGTGCCAGCTCACGTTTGGGACAGTACAATGAGCAGTTCTTC
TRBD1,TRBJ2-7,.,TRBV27,CASSPFPDRVVYEQYF,TGTGCCAGCAGTCCTTTCCCGGACAGGGTTGTCTACGAGCAGTACTTC
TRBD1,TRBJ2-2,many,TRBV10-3,CAISDRDRRNTGELFF,TGTGCCATCAGTGATAGGGACAGGAGAAACACCGGGGAGCTGTTTTTT
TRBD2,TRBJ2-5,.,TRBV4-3,CASSQVLSGRGTQYF,TGCGCCAGCAGCCAAGTTCTTAGCGGGAGAGGCACCCAGTACTTC
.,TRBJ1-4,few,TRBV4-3,CASSQSPPKRWQKNEKLFF,TGCGCCAGCAGCCAAAGTCCCCCAAAAAGGTGGCAGAAAAATGAAAAACTGTTTTTT
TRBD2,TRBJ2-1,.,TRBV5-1,CASSSSGGASVEQFF,TGCGCCAGCAGCTCCAGCGGGGGGGCTTCGGTCGAGCAGTTCTTC
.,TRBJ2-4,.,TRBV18,CASSPPGGSHIQYF,TGTGCCAGCTCACCACCCGGGGGTAGTCACATTCAGTACTTC
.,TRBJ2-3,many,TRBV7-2,CASRGLTGKDTQYF,TGTGCCAGCAGGGGACTGACAGGGAAAGATACGCAGTATTTT
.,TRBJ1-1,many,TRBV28,CASSLSWGGNTEAFF,TGTGCCAGCAGTTTGAGTTGGGGAGGGAACACTGAAGCTTTCTTT
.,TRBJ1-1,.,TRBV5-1,CASSPDPVNTEAFF,TGCGCCAGCAGCCCCGATCCGGTGAACACTGAAGCTTTCTTT
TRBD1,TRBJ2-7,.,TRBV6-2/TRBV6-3,CASGYLGQGGYEQYF,TGTGCCAGCGGGTACCTAGGACAGGGTGGCTACGAGCAGTACTTC
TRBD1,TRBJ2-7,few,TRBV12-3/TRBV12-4,CASIVTGGSEQYF,TGTGCCAGCATTGTGACAGGGGGCAGCGAGCAGTACTTC
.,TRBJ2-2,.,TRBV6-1,CASSRRPGNTGELFF,TGTGCCAGCAGTCGACGACCCGGGAACACCGGGGAGCTGTTTTTT
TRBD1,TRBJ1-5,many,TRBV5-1,CASSLGTGGNQPQHF,TGTGCCAGCAGTCTGGGGACAGGGGGAAATCAGCCCCAGCATTTT
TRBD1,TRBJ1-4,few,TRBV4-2,CASSQPGQVNEKLFF,TGTGCCAGCAGCCAACCGGGACAGGTTAATGAAAAACTGTTTTTT
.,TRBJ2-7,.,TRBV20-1,CSARRAIPDEQYF,TGCAGTGCTAGAAGAGCGATCCCTGACGAGCAGTACTTC
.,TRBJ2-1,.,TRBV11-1,CASSKGTPGSYNEQFF,TGTGCCAGCAGCAAAGGGACACCCGGCTCCTACAATGAGCAGTTCTTC